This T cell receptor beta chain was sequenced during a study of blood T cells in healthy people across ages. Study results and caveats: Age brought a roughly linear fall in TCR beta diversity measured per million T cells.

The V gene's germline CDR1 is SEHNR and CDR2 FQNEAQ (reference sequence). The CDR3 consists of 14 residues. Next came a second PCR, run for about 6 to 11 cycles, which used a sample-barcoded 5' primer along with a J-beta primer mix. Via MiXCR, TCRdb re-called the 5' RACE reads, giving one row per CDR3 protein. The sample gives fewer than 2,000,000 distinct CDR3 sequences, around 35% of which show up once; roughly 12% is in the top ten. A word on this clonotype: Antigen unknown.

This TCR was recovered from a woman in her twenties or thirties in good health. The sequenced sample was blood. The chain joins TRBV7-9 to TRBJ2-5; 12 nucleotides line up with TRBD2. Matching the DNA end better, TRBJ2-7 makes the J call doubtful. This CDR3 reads CASSSSGGGDEQYF. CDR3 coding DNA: TGTGCCAGCAGCTCTAGCGGGGGGGGAGACGAGCAGTACTTC.